One sample yielded the 4 T cell receptor beta chains listed below, sequenced in a study of cytomegalovirus exposure and HLA in healthy donors. 60 Vbeta and 13 Jbeta primers were used in PCR. TCRdb keeps only in-frame clones here, not all; method: immunoSEQ multiplex PCR. The sample yields 150,000 to 200,000 clones, 71% seen once. Specimen: PBMCs. Every receptor here comes from a girl aged 5 to 17 in good health and CMV-seronegative.

CDR3 loop: CASTSAHSNQPQHF. The DNA for the CDR3 is TGTGCCAGCACTTCCGCACATAGCAATCAGCCCCAGCATTTT. The chain recombines TRBV6-6 with TRBJ1-5; D is ambiguous. The length of the CDR3 is 14 residues. V shed 7 bases and J shed 0 bases, with 10 bases lying between them. Germline-derived CDR1 and CDR2 are MNHNY and SVGAGI (reference sequence).

The chain has TRBV6-5 and TRBJ2-1; possible D gene TRBD1, 8 bases. Trimming pared 6 bases from V and 2 bases from J, leaving 14 bases between. The germline CDR1 and CDR2 sequences are MNHEY and SVGAGI. The CDR3 is 15 residues long. The CDR3 reads CASRPTGGAYNEQFF. In DNA form, the CDR3 reads TGTGCCAGCAGGCCCACAGGGGGGGCCTACAATGAGCAGTTCTTC.

The J gene is TRBJ2-7, the V gene TRBV27, with 7 bases identical to TRBD1. The germline CDR1 and CDR2 sequences are MNHEY and SMNVEV (reference sequence). The CDR3 contains 16 residues. Losses at the gene ends were 6 bases for V and 4 bases for J; bases not matched to a gene: 15. CDR3 sequence (DNA): TGTGCCAGCAGCTACGGGCCAGGGGGAAGAAGTTACGAGCAGTACTTC. Its protein is CASSYGPGGRSYEQYF.

In this sample, this clone turned up a few times. J is TRBJ2-7 and V is TRBV7-9; D possibly corresponds to TRBD1 (5 bases). Per germline, CDR1 SEHNR and CDR2 FQNEAQ (reference sequence). Deletions cut 5 bases from V and 0 bases from J, with 20 bases between. The CDR3 runs 17 residues. The CDR3 DNA is TGTGCCAGCAGCCCACCCACCCGGGCAGACAGCTCCTACGAGCAGTACTTC. Amino acid sequence: CASSPPTRADSSYEQYF.